A selection of T cell receptor beta chains follows, all from one sample in a study of blood T cell repertoires in COVID-19. The protocol was immunoSEQ multiplex PCR, while the TCRdb copy is restricted to in-frame clones and leaves out a portion. There are about 250,000 clones in the sample; approximately 80% occur only once, and around 30% lies in the top ten. Specimen: peripheral blood. These receptors came from a man aged 35-49 years with acute or convalescent COVID-19. CDR3s include the opening cysteine and the closing phenylalanine or tryptophan. Fields, in order: clone size, J gene, V gene, D gene, CDR3 protein, CDR3 DNA. A D gene is named only where the DNA matches it firmly. The size of a clone is reported for some rows only, either as once, few or many, or as a class for expanded clones.

size: .
J: TRBJ1-1
V: TRBV11-3
D: .
CDR3: CASSLDSNTEAFF
DNA: TGTGCCAGCAGCTTGGACAGCAACACTGAAGCTTTCTTT

size: .
J: TRBJ2-1
V: TRBV2
D: .
CDR3: CASSEALNEQFF
DNA: TGTGCCAGCAGTGAAGCCCTCAATGAGCAGTTCTTC

size: once
J: TRBJ1-2
V: TRBV12-3/TRBV12-4
D: .
CDR3: CATDGGPGYGYTF
DNA: TGTGCCACCGACGGGGGGCCTGGGTATGGCTACACCTTC

size: few
J: TRBJ2-2
V: TRBV5-1
D: TRBD2
CDR3: CASSPGTSGTGELFF
DNA: TGCGCCAGCAGCCCCGGGACTAGCGGCACCGGGGAGCTGTTTTTT

size: .
J: TRBJ1-5
V: TRBV19
D: TRBD1
CDR3: CASSTIPGQADQPQHF
DNA: TGTGCCAGTAGTACGATCCCGGGACAGGCTGATCAGCCCCAGCATTTT

size: .
J: TRBJ2-5
V: TRBV19
D: TRBD2
CDR3: CASSSGSFRTQYF
DNA: TGTGCCAGTAGTAGCGGGAGTTTTCGGACCCAGTACTTC

size: .
J: TRBJ1-6
V: TRBV2
D: .
CDR3: CASSVGRNGPPLHF
DNA: TGTGCCAGCAGTGTCGGGAGGAACGGACCACCCCTCCACTTT

size: .
J: TRBJ2-7
V: TRBV7-2
D: .
CDR3: CASSSSSYEQYF
DNA: TGTGCCAGCAGCTCTAGCTCCTACGAGCAGTACTTC

size: .
J: TRBJ2-3
V: TRBV6-5
D: .
CDR3: CASRGTGSTDTQYF
DNA: TGTGCCAGCCGGGGTACCGGGAGCACAGATACGCAGTATTTT

size: .
J: TRBJ1-2
V: TRBV19
D: TRBD1
CDR3: CASSTTINDREGYGYTF
DNA: TGTGCCAGTAGTACAACGATTAACGACAGGGAAGGCTATGGCTACACCTTC

size: .
J: TRBJ2-2
V: TRBV19
D: TRBD2
CDR3: CASMGRGSNTGELFF
DNA: TGTGCCAGTATGGGGAGGGGCTCCAACACCGGGGAGCTGTTTTTT